This T cell receptor (beta chain) was recorded in a study of T cells in localized non-small cell lung cancer. Repertoires were generated with immunoSEQ multiplex PCR, while TCRdb's copy carries only in-frame clones and drops some. The table lists 26,000 or so clones, approximately 86% of them singletons. The CDR3 is 12 amino acids. V was trimmed by 9 bases and J by 3 bases, leaving 8 bases between them. Germline V gene data show CDR1 as MNHNY and CDR2 as SVGAGI (reference sequence). This chain connects TRBV6-6 to TRBJ1-4; D ambiguous. Sample: peripheral blood, taken before any cancer treatment. The sequence came from an older female donor with stage I lung adenocarcinoma. CDR3 nucleotides: TGTGCCAGTATGGACGCTAATGAAAAACTGTTTTTT. Its protein is CASMDANEKLFF.